This T cell receptor beta chain is from a study of blood T cell repertoires in COVID-19. Study background: Samples taken during acute and convalescent COVID-19 were collected in the United States, Italy and Spain. In each case, the material was cDNA or gDNA derived from T cells, B-cell-depleted T cells, or PBMCs.

In the study's own analysis: Reference gene primers were amplified, and this amplification served to estimate nucleated cell counts. Profiling relied on immunoSEQ multiplex PCR, and the TCRdb table lists in-frame clones only, not all of them. Clone size and the V and J calls come from that table; the DNA yielded D and trimming. The sample includes just over 650,000 clones, around 90% of them seen just once. CDR1 is SGHRS, CDR2 YFSETQ, per germline. Deletions cut 3 bases from V and 2 bases from J, with 7 bases between. This CDR3 is 13 amino acids long. Sequencing was performed on peripheral blood. The source is a woman in her late teens or twenties with acute or convalescent COVID-19. The rearrangement uses TRBV5-1 and TRBJ2-3; D not resolved. CDR3 DNA sequence: TGCGCCAGCAGCTCATTACTCACAGATACGCAGTATTTT. Its protein is CASSSLLTDTQYF.